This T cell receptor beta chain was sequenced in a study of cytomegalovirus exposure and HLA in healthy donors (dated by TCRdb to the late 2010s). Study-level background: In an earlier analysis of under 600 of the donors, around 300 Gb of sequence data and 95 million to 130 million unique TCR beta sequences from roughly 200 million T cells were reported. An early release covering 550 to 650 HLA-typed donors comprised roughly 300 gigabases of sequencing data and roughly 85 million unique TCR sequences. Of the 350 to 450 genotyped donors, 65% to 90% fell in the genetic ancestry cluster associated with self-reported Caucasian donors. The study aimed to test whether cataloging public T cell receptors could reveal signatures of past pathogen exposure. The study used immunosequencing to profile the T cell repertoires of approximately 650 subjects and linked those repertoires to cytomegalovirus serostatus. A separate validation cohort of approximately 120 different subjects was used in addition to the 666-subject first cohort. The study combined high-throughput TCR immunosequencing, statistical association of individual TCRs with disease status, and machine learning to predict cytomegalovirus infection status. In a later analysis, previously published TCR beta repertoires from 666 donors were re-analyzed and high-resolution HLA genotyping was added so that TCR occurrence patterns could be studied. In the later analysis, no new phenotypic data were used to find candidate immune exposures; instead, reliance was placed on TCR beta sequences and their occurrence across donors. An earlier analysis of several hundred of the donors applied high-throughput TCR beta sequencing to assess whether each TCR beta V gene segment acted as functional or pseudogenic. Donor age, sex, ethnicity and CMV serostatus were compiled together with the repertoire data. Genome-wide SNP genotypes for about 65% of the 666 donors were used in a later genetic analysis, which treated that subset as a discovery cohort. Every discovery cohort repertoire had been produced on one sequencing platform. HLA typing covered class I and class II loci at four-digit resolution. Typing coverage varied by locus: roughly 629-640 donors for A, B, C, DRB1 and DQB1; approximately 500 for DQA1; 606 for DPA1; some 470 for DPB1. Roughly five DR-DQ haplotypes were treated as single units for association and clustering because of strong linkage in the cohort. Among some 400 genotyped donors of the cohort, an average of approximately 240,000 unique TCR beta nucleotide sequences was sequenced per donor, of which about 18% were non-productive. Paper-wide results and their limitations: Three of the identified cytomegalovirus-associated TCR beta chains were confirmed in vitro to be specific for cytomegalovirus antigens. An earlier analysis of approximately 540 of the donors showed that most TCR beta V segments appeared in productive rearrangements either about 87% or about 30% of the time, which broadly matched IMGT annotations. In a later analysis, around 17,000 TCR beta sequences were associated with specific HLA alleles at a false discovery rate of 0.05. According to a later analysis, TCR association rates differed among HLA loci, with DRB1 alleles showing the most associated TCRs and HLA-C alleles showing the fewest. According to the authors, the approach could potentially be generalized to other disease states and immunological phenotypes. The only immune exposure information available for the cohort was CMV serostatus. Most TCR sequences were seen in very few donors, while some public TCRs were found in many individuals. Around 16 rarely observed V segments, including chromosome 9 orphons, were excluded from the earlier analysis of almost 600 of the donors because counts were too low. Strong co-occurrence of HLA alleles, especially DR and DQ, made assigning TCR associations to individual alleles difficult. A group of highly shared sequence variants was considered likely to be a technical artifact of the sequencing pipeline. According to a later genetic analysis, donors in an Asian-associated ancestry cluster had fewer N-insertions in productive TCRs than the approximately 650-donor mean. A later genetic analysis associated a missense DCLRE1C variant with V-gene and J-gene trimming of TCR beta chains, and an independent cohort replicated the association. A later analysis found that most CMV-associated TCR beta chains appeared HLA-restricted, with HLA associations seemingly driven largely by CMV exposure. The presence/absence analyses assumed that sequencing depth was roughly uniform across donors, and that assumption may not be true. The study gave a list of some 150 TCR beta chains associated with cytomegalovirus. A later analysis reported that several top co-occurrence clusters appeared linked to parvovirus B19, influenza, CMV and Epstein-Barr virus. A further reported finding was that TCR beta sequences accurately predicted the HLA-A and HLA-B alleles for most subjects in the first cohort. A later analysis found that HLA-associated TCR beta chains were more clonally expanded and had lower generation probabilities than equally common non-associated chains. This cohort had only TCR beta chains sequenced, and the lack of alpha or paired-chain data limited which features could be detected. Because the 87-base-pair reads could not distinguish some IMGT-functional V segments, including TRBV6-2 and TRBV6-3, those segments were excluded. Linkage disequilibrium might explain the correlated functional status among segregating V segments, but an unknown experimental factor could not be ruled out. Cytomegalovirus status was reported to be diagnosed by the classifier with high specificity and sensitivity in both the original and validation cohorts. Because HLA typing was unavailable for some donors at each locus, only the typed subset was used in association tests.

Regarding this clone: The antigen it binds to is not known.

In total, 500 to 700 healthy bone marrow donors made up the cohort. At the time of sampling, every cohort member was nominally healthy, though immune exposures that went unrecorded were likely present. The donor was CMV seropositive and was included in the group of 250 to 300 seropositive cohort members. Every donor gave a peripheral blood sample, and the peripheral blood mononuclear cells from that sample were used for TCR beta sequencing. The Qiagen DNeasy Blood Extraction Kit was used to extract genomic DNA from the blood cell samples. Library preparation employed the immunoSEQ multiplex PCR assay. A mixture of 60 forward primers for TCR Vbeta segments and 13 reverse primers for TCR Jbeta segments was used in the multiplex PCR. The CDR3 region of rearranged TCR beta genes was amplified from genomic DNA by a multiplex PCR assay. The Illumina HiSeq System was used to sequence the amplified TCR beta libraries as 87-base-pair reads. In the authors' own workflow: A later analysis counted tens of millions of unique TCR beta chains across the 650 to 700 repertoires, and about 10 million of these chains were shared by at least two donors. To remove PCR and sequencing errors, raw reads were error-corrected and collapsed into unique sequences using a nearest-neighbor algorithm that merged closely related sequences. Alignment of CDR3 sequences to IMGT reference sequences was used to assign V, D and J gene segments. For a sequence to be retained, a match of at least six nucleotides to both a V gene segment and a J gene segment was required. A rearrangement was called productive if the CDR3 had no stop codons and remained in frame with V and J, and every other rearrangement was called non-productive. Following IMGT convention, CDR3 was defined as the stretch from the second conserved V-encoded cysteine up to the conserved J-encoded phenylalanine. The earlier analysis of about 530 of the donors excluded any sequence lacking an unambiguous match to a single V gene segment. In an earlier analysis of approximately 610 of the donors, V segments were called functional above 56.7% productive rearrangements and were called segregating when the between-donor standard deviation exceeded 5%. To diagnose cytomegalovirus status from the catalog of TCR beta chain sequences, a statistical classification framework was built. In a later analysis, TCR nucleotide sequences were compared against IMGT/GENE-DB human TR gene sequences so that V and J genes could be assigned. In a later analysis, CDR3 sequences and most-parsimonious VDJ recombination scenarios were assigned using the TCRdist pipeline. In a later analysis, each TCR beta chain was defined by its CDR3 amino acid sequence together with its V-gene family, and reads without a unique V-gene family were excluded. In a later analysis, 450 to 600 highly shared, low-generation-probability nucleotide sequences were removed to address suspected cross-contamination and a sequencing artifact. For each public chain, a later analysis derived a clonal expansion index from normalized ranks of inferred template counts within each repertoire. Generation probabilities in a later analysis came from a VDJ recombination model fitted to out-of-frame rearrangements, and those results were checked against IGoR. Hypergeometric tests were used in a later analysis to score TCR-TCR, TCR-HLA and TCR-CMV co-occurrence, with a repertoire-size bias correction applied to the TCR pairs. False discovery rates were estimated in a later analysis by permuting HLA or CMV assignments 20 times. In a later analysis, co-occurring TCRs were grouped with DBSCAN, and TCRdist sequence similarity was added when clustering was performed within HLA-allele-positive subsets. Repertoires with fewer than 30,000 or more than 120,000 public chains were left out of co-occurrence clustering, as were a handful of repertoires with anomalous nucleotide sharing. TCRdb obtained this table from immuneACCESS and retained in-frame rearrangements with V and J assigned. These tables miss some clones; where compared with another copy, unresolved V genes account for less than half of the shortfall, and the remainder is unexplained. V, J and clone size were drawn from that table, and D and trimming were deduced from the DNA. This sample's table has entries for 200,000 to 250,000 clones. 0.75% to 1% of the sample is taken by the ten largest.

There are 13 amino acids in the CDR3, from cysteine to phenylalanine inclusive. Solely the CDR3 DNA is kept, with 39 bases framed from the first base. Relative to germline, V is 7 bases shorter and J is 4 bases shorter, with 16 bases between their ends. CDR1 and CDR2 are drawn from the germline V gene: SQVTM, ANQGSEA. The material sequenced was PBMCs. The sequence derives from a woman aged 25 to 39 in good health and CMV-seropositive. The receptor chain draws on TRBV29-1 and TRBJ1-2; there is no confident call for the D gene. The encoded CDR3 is CSARRSDSYGYTF. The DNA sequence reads TGCAGCGCCCGCCGAAGTGATAGCTATGGCTACACCTTC.